These 13 T cell receptor beta chains were sequenced from one sample in a study of blood T cell repertoires in COVID-19. Assay: immunoSEQ multiplex PCR; the TCRdb copy retains only in-frame clones and omits some. The table includes more than 150,000 clones, approximately 80% detected once. The sequencing input was PBMCs or T cells enriched from blood (not recorded which). These receptors originate from a woman aged 55-70 years who had recovered from COVID-19.

This clone turned up a few times. The rearrangement links TRBV6-2 or TRBV6-3 to TRBJ1-2, with D perhaps matching TRBD1 (5 bases). Trimming took off 4 bases at V and 4 bases at J, with 19 bases between the two ends. The CDR3 has 16 residues. Germline values: CDR1 MNHEY, CDR2 SVGEGT. This CDR3 reads CASSSIQGLWGYGYTF. For the CDR3, the DNA is TGTGCCAGCAGTTCAATCCAGGGCTTATGGGGCTATGGCTACACCTTC.

The V and J genes are TRBV3-1 (or the pseudogene TRBV3-2) and TRBJ1-4, with D possibly being TRBD1 (6 bases). Trimming shortened V by 2 bases and J by 8 bases, and 18 bases separated the two germline ends. The CDR3 has 16 residues. Germline V gene data show CDR1 as LGHDT and CDR2 as YNNKEL (reference sequence). CDR3 in amino acids: CASSQPPGGAVEKLFF. DNA for the CDR3: TGTGCCAGCAGCCAACCCCCTGGGGGGGCGGTAGAAAAACTGTTTTTT.

This rearrangement joins TRBV9 to TRBJ2-7; TRBD1 might be the D (6 bases). This CDR3 contains 14 residues. Looked up from germline, CDR1 is SGDLS and CDR2 is YYNGEE. Trimming removed 4 bases from V and 3 bases from J, with 14 bases in between. The CDR3 nucleotides read TGTGCCAGCAGCACGTCGGACAGCAGCTACGAGCAGTACTTC. This encodes CASSTSDSSYEQYF.

V gene TRBV6-6 combines with J gene TRBJ2-1; 7 bases are a match to TRBD2. This CDR3 comprises 15 residues. From germline, CDR1 is MNHNY and CDR2 SVGAGI (reference sequence). V lost 8 bases and J lost 3; bases outside the gene matches: 10. The chain's CDR3 is CASSRVGEGYNEQFF. The CDR3 coding sequence is TGTGCCAGCTCCCGAGTAGGGGAGGGCTACAATGAGCAGTTCTTC.

A remark on this clone: A read error may produce the germline difference seen at one junction end. V usage is TRBV7-7 and J usage is TRBJ2-1; 12 bases match TRBD2. The CDR3 is made up of 17 amino acids. The germline V gene has CDR1 SSHAT and CDR2 FNYEAQ (reference sequence). This CDR3 reads CASSLEASGGAYNEQFF. The CDR3 DNA follows: TGTGCTAGCAGCTTAGAGGCTAGCGGGGGGGCGTACAATGAGCAGTTCTTC.

The chain has TRBV5-1 and TRBJ1-3, with D possibly matching TRBD1 (6 bases). The V gene's germline CDR1 is SGHRS and CDR2 YFSETQ. Trimming pared 5 bases from V and 0 bases from J, leaving 9 bases between. CDR3 length: 14 amino acids. The CDR3 region is CASSQGSSGNTIYF. DNA of the CDR3: TGCGCCAGCAGTCAGGGGAGCTCTGGAAACACCATATATTTT.

The V and J genes are TRBV7-9 and TRBJ2-3, with 12 nucleotides matching TRBD2. The CDR3 totals 19 residues. The J segment lost 3 bases and the V segment lost 2 bases, leaving 12 bases of the junction unmatched. The germline V gene encodes CDR1 SEHNR and CDR2 FQNEAQ (reference sequence). The DNA for the CDR3 is TGTGCCAGCAGCTTAAGTCGGCTAGCGGGAGGGAGGACGACAGATACGCAGTATTTT. This codes for CASSLSRLAGGRTTDTQYF.

The gene calls are TRBV27 and TRBJ2-1; 11 bases line up with TRBD1. CDR1 and CDR2 (germline): MNHEY, SMNVEV (reference sequence). Germline trimming cut 8 bases from V and 6 bases from J; bases unmatched to any gene: 9. This CDR3 region has 15 residues. The CDR3 region is CASRTFGTGGNEQFF. CDR3 DNA: TGTGCCAGCCGGACCTTCGGGACAGGGGGCAATGAGCAGTTCTTC.

The rearrangement uses TRBV28 and TRBJ2-2; D might be TRBD1 (6 bases). V was cut by 5 bases and J by 8 bases, with 9 bases left in between. Germline CDR1 reads MDHEN; CDR2 reads SYDVKM. CDR3 length equals 12 residues. CDR3 sequence: CASSLGQGELFF. The CDR3 region has the DNA TGTGCCAGCAGTCTCGGACAGGGGGAGCTGTTTTTT.

The chain recombines TRBV5-4 with TRBJ2-7; TRBD2 might be the D (6 bases). The CDR3 contains 14 residues. V lost 0 bases, J lost 3 bases, and 10 bases lay in between. Looked up from germline, CDR1 is SGHNT and CDR2 is YYREEE (reference sequence). CDR3 sequence: CASSLGLANYEQYF. CDR3 DNA: TGTGCCAGCAGCTTGGGCCTAGCGAACTACGAGCAGTACTTC.

This clone was counted once. The chain is built from TRBV7-6 and TRBJ2-1; D not resolved. This CDR3 comprises 13 residues. V was cut by 6 bases and J by 8 bases, with 14 bases left in between. CDR1 is SGHVS, CDR2 FNYEAQ, per germline. The CDR3 reads CASSPSRSHEQFF. Here the CDR3 DNA reads TGTGCCAGCAGTCCGTCCAGGTCCCATGAGCAGTTCTTC.

The chain combines TRBV10-3 with TRBJ1-2; tentatively, D is TRBD1 (6 bases). Germline V gene sequence: CDR1 ENHRY, CDR2 SYGVKD. The CDR3 runs 15 residues. The V and J ends lost 0 bases and 2 bases respectively, with 10 bases between them. CDR3 sequence: CAISESSGVNYGYTF. CDR3 in DNA: TGTGCCATCAGTGAGTCGTCAGGGGTAAACTATGGCTACACCTTC.

The rearrangement links TRBV5-1 to TRBJ2-1; 10 nucleotides align to TRBD1. This CDR3 comprises 17 residues. After removal of 0 bases from V and 4 bases from J, the junction contained 7 bases not matched to a gene. Per the germline V gene, CDR1 is SGHRS and CDR2 is YFSETQ. CDR3 DNA: TGCGCCAGCAGCTTGGATGGTGGGACAGGGGAATACAATGAGCAGTTCTTC. It specifies CASSLDGGTGEYNEQFF.